A selection of T cell receptor beta chains follows, all from one sample in a study of T cell repertoires in aging, cancer and after chemotherapy. TCRdb re-analysed the multiplex PCR reads in MiXCR, keeping a single row per CDR3 protein. Of some 11,000 distinct CDR3 sequences listed, 25% to 30% are singletons. Sequenced sample: blood. These receptors were taken from a human donor in good health. Both conserved end residues are part of each CDR3. The order of the fields is V gene, D gene, J gene, clone size, CDR3 DNA, CDR3 protein. The D gene is left open where the match is weak. The size field is filled for only some rows; it gives once, few, many or a size class.

TRBV28	NA	TRBJ1-6	NA	TGTGCCAGCAGTTCGATCGGGAACTCACCCCTCCACTTT	CASSSIGNSPLHF
TRBV7-2	NA	TRBJ2-6	NA	TGTGCCAGCAGCCTAACCGGGACGTATTCTGGGGCCAACGTCCTGAATTTC	CASSLTGTYSGANVLNF
TRBV6-5	NA	TRBJ2-1	once	TGTGCCAGCAGTTACGGGGGGTCGGGCCTTTATGAGCAGTTCTTC	CASSYGGSGLYEQFF
TRBV6-1	TRBD1	TRBJ1-5	NA	TGTGCCAGCAGGGATTTACAGGGGTATAGCAATCAGCCCCAGCATTTT	CASRDLQGYSNQPQHF
TRBV27	NA	TRBJ2-7	NA	TGTGCCAGCGGTCACGGGGGATCCTACGAGCAGTACTTC	CASGHGGSYEQYF
TRBV7-9	NA	TRBJ2-3	NA	TGTGCCAGCAGCCCCGGACTTCACGGGAGCACAGATACGCAGTATTTT	CASSPGLHGSTDTQYF
TRBV6-2/TRBV6-3	TRBD1	TRBJ1-5	NA	TGTGCCAGCAGGGACAGGGGGCGGCAGCCCCAGCATTTT	CASRDRGRQPQHF
TRBV5-1	NA	TRBJ2-5	NA	TGCGCCAGCAGCCGGGGACCCCAAGAGACCCAGTACTTC	CASSRGPQETQYF
TRBV28	NA	TRBJ2-7	few	TGTGCCAGCAGTTACCTGGAGGGTGGGCTCTACGAGCAGTACTTC	CASSYLEGGLYEQYF
TRBV5-5	NA	TRBJ1-4	NA	TGTGCCAGCAGCTTCAATCCCGGGCGGGCTAATGAAAAACTGTTTTTT	CASSFNPGRANEKLFF
TRBV30	NA	TRBJ1-2	medium-sized	TGTGCCTGGAGGTTTGGAGGCCCCTATGGCTACACCTTC	CAWRFGGPYGYTF
TRBV5-5	TRBD1	TRBJ1-2	few	TGTGCCAGCAGCATGGGCACAGGGGCGACCCTCTATGGCTACACCTTC	CASSMGTGATLYGYTF
TRBV20-1	NA	TRBJ2-1	few	TGCAGTGCTAGAGACCCTCGGGGCCCCTACAATGAGCAGTTCTTC	CSARDPRGPYNEQFF
TRBV20-1	TRBD1	TRBJ2-6	NA	TGCAGTGCTACCCACAACAGGGGCTCTGGGGCCAACGTCCTGACTTTC	CSATHNRGSGANVLTF
TRBV20-1	NA	TRBJ2-5	few	TGCAGTGCTGGGGGGTTGAAAGAGACCCAGTACTTC	CSAGGLKETQYF
TRBV30	NA	TRBJ2-1	medium-sized	TGTGCCTGGAGTGTAGGGTACACCGCACGGTTCTTC	CAWSVGYTARFF
TRBV28	TRBD2	TRBJ2-1	once	TGTGCCAGCCTAAAGCGGGAGGGCCCTGTTCCCAATGAGCAGTTCTTC	CASLKREGPVPNEQFF
TRBV6-5	TRBD1	TRBJ1-1	medium-sized	TGTGCCAGCAGTGCATCCGGGACAGGGTGGACTGAAGCTTTCTTT	CASSASGTGWTEAFF
TRBV30	NA	TRBJ1-6	NA	TGTGCCTGGACCACCCCCCTCACGAGCTCCTATAATTCACCCCTCCACTTT	CAWTTPLTSSYNSPLHF
TRBV12-3/TRBV12-4	NA	TRBJ2-7	NA	TGTGCCAGCAGTGACCTTGAGACAGCGCGCTACGAGCAGTACTTC	CASSDLETARYEQYF
TRBV7-6	NA	TRBJ2-3	NA	TGTGCCAGCAGCTTACGGACAGACAACACAGATACGCAGTATTTT	CASSLRTDNTDTQYF
TRBV24-1	NA	TRBJ2-6	NA	TGTGCCACCAGTGAACAGGGCTCTGGGGCCAACGTCCTGACTTTC	CATSEQGSGANVLTF
TRBV11-1	NA	TRBJ1-1	NA	TGTGCCAGCAGCTTAGGGCGGAACACTGAAGCTTTCTTT	CASSLGRNTEAFF
TRBV5-4	NA	TRBJ1-3	NA	TGTGCCAGCAGCTTGAGGGGAAGAAACTCTGGAAACACCATATATTTT	CASSLRGRNSGNTIYF
TRBV19	NA	TRBJ2-3	few	TGTGCCAGCACGGCTGCAGATACGCAGTATTTT	CASTAADTQYF
TRBV19	TRBD1	TRBJ1-5	few	TGTGCCAGTAGTATTACGACAGGGTCGATTCAGCCCCAGCATTTT	CASSITTGSIQPQHF
TRBV6-2/TRBV6-3	NA	TRBJ1-1	few	TGTGCCAGCTCGGGGTCCAGGGTGACTGAAGCTTTCTTT	CASSGSRVTEAFF
TRBV20-1	TRBD2	TRBJ2-1	NA	TGCAGTGCTCCCAGGGCCGGGAGGAACTCCTACAATGAGCAGTTCTTC	CSAPRAGRNSYNEQFF
TRBV28	NA	TRBJ2-2	NA	TGTGCCAGCAGTGCGGGACAGATATACACCGGGGAGCTGTTTTTT	CASSAGQIYTGELFF
TRBV7-2	TRBD1	TRBJ2-7	few	TGTGCCAGCAGCCATACGGGACAGGGACAGTACTTC	CASSHTGQGQYF
TRBV7-9	TRBD2	TRBJ2-3	few	TGTGCCAGCAGCTCGTACCTAGCGGGGAGCACAGATACGCAGTATTTT	CASSSYLAGSTDTQYF
TRBV6-2/TRBV6-3	NA	TRBJ2-7	NA	TGTGCCACCAGGGGGGAAGGCCCCCGTCGATACGAGCAGTACTTC	CATRGEGPRRYEQYF
TRBV28	NA	TRBJ2-3	few	TGTGCCAGCAGGAGACCTTCCCCTGGTTCAGATACGCAGTATTTT	CASRRPSPGSDTQYF
TRBV18	NA	TRBJ2-2	NA	TGTGCCAGCTCACCACCGCATCAGGTGACCGGGGAGCTGTTTTTT	CASSPPHQVTGELFF
TRBV7-9	TRBD1	TRBJ2-5	few	TGTGCCAGCAGATTCACAGGGGGCGATTTTGAGACCCAGTACTTC	CASRFTGGDFETQYF
TRBV30	NA	TRBJ1-2	medium-sized	TGTGCCTGGAGTATGGACAGTGCGGTCGGCTACACCTTC	CAWSMDSAVGYTF
TRBV24-1	NA	TRBJ2-7	once	TGTGCCACCGGTTCTCTGGGCGAGCAGTACTTC	CATGSLGEQYF